This T cell receptor beta chain came from a study of OX40 agonist ivuxolimab in advanced cancers. Study-wide background: With a range of roughly 20 to 85, age averaged approximately 60 years, and around 83% were male. Regarding the study as a whole: CD4+ and CD8+ blood T cells expanded clonally by week 6 at 0.1 to 3.0 mg/kg. CD8+ T cells showed, on average, more clonal expansion than CD4+ cells.

It was autoimmune disease history or systemic immunosuppression that excluded patients. With respect to this clone: Its antigen is currently unknown.

The data were produced by immunoSEQ multiplex PCR, yet TCRdb's version contains in-frame clones alone and is incomplete. Of 9,000 to 10,000 clones in the sample, roughly 70% are singletons; the top ten hold roughly a quarter. CDR3 size: 12 residues. Germline assignment: CDR1 MNHNY and CDR2 SVGAGI (reference sequence). V gave up 4 bases and J gave up 2 bases, with 5 bases separating them. The input for sequencing was CD4+ or CD8+ T cells sorted from blood, taken in a trial of the OX40 agonist ivuxolimab. This TCR was sampled from an adult with an advanced solid tumor such as melanoma, head and neck, liver or kidney cancer. This rearrangement joins TRBV6-6 to TRBJ2-5; the D is unclear. The CDR3 region has the DNA TGTGCCAGCAGTTGGCAGCAAGAGACCCAGTACTTC. Amino acids: CASSWQQETQYF.